The 6 T cell receptor beta chains listed next were all sequenced from one sample in a study of blood T cells in healthy people across ages. The use of a sample-barcoded 5' primer and a J-beta primer mix characterized a second PCR of roughly 6 to 12 cycles. MiXCR, applied by TCRdb to the 5' RACE reads, yields one record per CDR3 protein. This table has 2 million or so distinct CDR3 sequences, approximately 50% appearing once. The sequenced material came from blood. Receptors were obtained from a middle-aged woman in good health.

This clonotype was detected only a few times. The chain combines TRBV28 with TRBJ2-3; the match to TRBD2 covers 9 bases. CDR1 and CDR2 from the germline V gene are MDHEN and SYDVKM. V lost 9 bases and J lost 4; bases outside the gene matches: 8. CDR3 length: 14 residues. CDR3: CASRASGEADTQYF. For the CDR3, the DNA is TGTGCCAGTCGGGCTAGCGGGGAGGCAGATACGCAGTATTTT.

This clonotype was counted only a few times. The chain carries TRBV7-6 and TRBJ2-4; 7 nucleotides align to TRBD1. CDR3 length: 14 amino acids. Trimming removed 4 bases from V and 5 bases from J; junction bases left unmatched: 5. From germline, CDR1 is SGHVS and CDR2 FNYEAQ. CDR3 DNA: TGTGCCAGCAGCTCGGGACAGTTACAAAACATTCAGTACTTC. Its translation is CASSSGQLQNIQYF.

J is TRBJ2-1 and V is TRBV7-6, with a weak D call TRBD1 (6 bases). Germline values: CDR1 SGHVS, CDR2 FNYEAQ. V dropped 6 bases and J dropped 13 bases, with 22 bases sitting between them. The CDR3 runs 14 residues. The CDR3: CASRKSRGLETQFF. The CDR3 nucleotides read TGTGCCAGCAGAAAATCAAGGGGGTTGGAGACCCAGTTCTTC.

The CDR3: CAISESSGGLYNEQFF. CDR3 coding DNA: TGTGCCATCAGTGAGTCGTCGGGGGGGCTCTACAATGAGCAGTTCTTC. V usage is TRBV10-3 and J usage is TRBJ2-1, with 8 bases that match TRBD2. Germline V gene lookup returns CDR1 ENHRY and CDR2 SYGVKD. The CDR3 covers 16 residues. The junction had 4 bases not matched to a gene; V was cut back by 0 bases and J by 3 bases.

In its sample, this clonotype was seen a few times. The rearrangement uses TRBV12-3 or TRBV12-4 and TRBJ2-5; the D gene is possibly TRBD2 (5 bases). Gene TRBJ2-7 matches the end of the DNA better, so the J call may be wrong. The CDR3 runs to 15 residues. CDR3 nucleotides: TGTGCCAGCAGTTTTCCTCCGGGAAGTGGCGACGAGCAGTACTTC. Protein sequence: CASSFPPGSGDEQYF.

This clonotype was seen more than once but under ten times. The chain combines TRBV20-1 with TRBJ2-5, with 7 bases aligning to TRBD2. V shed 6 bases and J 2 bases; nucleotides not matched to a gene: 12. This CDR3 has 15 residues. Germline CDR1 is DFQATT and CDR2 is SNEGSKA (reference sequence). The CDR3 DNA reads TGCAGTGCGGGGGGTAAAAGCGGGGAACAAGAGACCCAGTACTTC. It translates to CSAGGKSGEQETQYF.